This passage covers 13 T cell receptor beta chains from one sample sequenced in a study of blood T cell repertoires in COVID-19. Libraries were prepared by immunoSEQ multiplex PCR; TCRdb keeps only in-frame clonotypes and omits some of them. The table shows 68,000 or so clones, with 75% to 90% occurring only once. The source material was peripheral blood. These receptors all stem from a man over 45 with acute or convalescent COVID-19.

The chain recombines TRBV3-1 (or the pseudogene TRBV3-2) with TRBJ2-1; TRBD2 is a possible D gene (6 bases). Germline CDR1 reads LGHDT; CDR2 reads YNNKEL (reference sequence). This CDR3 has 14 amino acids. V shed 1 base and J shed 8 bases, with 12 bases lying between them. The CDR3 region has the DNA TGTGCCAGCAGCCAAGGGAGGGACGTCGATGAGCAGTTCTTC. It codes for CASSQGRDVDEQFF.

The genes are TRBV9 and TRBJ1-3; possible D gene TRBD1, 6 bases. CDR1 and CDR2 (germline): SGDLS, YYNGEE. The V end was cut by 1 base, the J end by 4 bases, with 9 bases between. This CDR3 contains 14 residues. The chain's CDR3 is CASSVSGTGNTIYF. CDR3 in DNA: TGTGCCAGCAGCGTATCCGGGACAGGAAACACCATATATTTT.

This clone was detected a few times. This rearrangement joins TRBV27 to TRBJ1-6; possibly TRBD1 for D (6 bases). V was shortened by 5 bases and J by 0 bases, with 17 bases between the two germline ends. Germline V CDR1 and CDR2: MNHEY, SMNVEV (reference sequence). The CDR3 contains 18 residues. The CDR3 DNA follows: TGTGCCAGCAGTGCCCTACAGGGAGCTCACTCCTATAATTCACCCCTCCACTTT. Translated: CASSALQGAHSYNSPLHF.

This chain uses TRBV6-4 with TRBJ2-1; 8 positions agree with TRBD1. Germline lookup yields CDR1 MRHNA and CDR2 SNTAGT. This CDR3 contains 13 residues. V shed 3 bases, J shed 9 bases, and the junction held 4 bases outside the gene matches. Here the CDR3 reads CASSEQGAGEQFF. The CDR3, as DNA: TGTGCCAGCAGTGAGCAGGGGGCTGGTGAGCAGTTCTTC.

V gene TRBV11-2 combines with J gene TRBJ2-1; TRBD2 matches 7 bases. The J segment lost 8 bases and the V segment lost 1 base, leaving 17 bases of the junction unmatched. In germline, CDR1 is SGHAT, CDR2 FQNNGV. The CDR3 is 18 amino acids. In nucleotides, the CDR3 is TGTGCCAGCAGCTTAGTAGAGGCGTCGGCGGGAGTTCACGATGAGCAGTTCTTC. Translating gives CASSLVEASAGVHDEQFF.

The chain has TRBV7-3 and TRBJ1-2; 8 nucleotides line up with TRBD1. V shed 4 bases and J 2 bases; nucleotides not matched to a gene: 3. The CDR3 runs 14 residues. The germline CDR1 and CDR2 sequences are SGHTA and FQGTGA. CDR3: CASSSQGGNYGYTF. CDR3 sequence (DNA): TGTGCCAGCAGCTCACAGGGGGGCAACTATGGCTACACCTTC.

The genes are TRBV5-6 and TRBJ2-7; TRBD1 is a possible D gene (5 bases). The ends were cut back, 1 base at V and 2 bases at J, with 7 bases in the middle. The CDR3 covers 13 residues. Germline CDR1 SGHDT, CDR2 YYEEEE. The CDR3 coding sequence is TGTGCCAGCAGCTTGCAGGGCCCCTACGAGCAGTACGTC. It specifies CASSLQGPYEQYV.

The CDR3 coding sequence is TGCGCCAGCAGCCAAGATACGACAGGGTCGGGCTACACCTTC. Protein: CASSQDTTGSGYTF. The V gene is TRBV4-3, the J gene TRBJ1-2; 7 bases line up with TRBD1. Germline lookup yields CDR1 LGHNA and CDR2 YSLEER. This CDR3 region has 14 residues. V trimming: 0 bases; J trimming: 8 bases; junction bases outside the gene matches: 6.

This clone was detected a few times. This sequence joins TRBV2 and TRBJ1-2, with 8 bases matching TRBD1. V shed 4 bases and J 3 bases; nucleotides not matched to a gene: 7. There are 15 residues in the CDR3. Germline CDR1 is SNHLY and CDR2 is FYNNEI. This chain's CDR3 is CASSARTGLYYGYTF. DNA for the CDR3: TGTGCCAGCAGTGCGCGGACAGGGCTCTACTATGGCTACACCTTC.

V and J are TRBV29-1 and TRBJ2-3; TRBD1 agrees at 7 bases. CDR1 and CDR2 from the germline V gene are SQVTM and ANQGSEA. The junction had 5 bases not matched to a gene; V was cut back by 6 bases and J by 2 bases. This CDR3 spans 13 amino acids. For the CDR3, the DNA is TGCAGCGTGGCAGGGGGAGACACAGATACGCAGTATTTT. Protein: CSVAGGDTDTQYF.

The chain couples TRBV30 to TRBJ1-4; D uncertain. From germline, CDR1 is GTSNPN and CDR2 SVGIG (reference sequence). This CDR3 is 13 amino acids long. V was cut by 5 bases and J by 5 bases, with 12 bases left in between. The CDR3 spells CAWGPGSNEKLFF. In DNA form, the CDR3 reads TGTGCCTGGGGACCGGGATCAAATGAAAAACTGTTTTTT.

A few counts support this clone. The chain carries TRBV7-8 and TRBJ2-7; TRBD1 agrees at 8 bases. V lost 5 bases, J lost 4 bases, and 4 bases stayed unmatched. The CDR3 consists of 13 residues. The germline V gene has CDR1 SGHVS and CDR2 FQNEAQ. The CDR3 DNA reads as TGTGCCAGCAGCAGGACAGGGAAGTACGAGCAGTACGTC. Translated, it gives CASSRTGKYEQYV.

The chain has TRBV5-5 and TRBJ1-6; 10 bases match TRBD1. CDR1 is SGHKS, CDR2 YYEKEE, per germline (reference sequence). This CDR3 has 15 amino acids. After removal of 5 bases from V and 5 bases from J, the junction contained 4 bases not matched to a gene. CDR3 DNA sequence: TGTGCCAGCAGTCGGACAGGGGGGGATAATTCACCCCTCCACTTT. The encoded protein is CASSRTGGDNSPLHF. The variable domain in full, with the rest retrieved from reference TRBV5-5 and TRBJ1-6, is DAGVTQSPTHLIKTRGQQVTLRCSPISGHKSVSWYQQVLGQGPQFIFQYYEKEERGRGNFPDRFSARQFPNYSSELNVNALLLGDSALYLCASSRTGGDNSPLHFGNGTRLTVT.